These 18 T cell receptor beta chains originate from one sample sequenced in a study of cytomegalovirus exposure and HLA in healthy donors listed by TCRdb under 2017. Library preparation employed the immunoSEQ multiplex PCR assay. For the multiplex PCR, a mixture combining 60 forward primers for TCR Vbeta segments and 13 reverse primers for TCR Jbeta segments was used. Not all clones reach the TCRdb copy of this immuneACCESS table, which keeps in-frame sequences only. Checked studies attribute under half of the gap to unresolved V genes and leave the rest unexplained. Within this sample are 100,000 to 150,000 clones, with around 82% of them counted one time only. The ten biggest clones cover 11% of the sample. The sequenced sample consisted of PBMCs. These receptors all stem from a male donor in good health and CMV-seropositive.

The chain couples TRBV6-6 to TRBJ1-3; TRBD1 matches at 8 bases. Germline lookup yields CDR1 MNHNY and CDR2 SVGAGI (reference sequence). V lost 7 bases to trimming and J lost 4 bases; unmatched junction nucleotides: 6. The CDR3 has 14 residues. The DNA of the CDR3 is TGTGCCAGCACCCCGGACAGGGCAGGAAACACCATATATTTT. This sequence encodes CASTPDRAGNTIYF.

The chain carries TRBV6-7 and TRBJ2-5, with 14 bases matching TRBD2. Being an ORF, TRBV6-7 has a function that is uncertain. Trimming cost V 4 bases and J 2 bases; bases outside gene matches: 12. The CDR3 runs to 19 residues. CDR3: CASSSSPGLAGVGQETQYF. The CDR3 DNA is TGTGCCAGCAGTTCCTCGCCGGGACTAGCGGGAGTAGGGCAAGAGACCCAGTACTTC.

This clone has only a few counts. The chain combines TRBV9 with TRBJ2-1; TRBD2 matches at 11 bases. Germline-derived CDR1 and CDR2 are SGDLS and YYNGEE. This CDR3 spans 15 amino acids. The V segment lost 4 bases and the J segment 7 bases; nucleotides outside the gene matches: 7. CDR3 sequence (DNA): TGTGCCAGCAGCACCACTAGCGGGAGCTTTAATGAGCAGTTCTTC. Translated, it gives CASSTTSGSFNEQFF.

V usage is TRBV4-3 and J usage is TRBJ2-4; 8 positions match TRBD1. The germline CDR1 and CDR2 sequences are LGHNA and YSLEER. CDR3 size: 17 residues. V was clipped by 0 bases and J by 2 bases; unmatched bases: 6. CDR3 bases: TGCGCCAGCAGCCAAGACCCCCCAGGGGGCCCCAAAAACATTCAGTACTTC. Its protein product is CASSQDPPGGPKNIQYF.

On this clone: An end of the junction differs from the germline gene, which may be a read error. The chain is built from TRBV27 and TRBJ1-1; 8 nucleotides match TRBD1. The germline V gene has CDR1 MNHEY and CDR2 SMNVEV (reference sequence). The length of the CDR3 is 16 residues. The CDR3 reads CASSRGTGEVDTEASF. CDR3 nucleotide sequence: TGTGCCAGCAGCCGGGGGACAGGTGAAGTTGACACTGAAGCTTCCTTT.

The chain recombines TRBV7-2 with TRBJ2-7, with 7 nucleotides matching TRBD2. Losses at the gene ends were 6 bases for V and 4 bases for J; bases not matched to a gene: 9. This CDR3 region has 14 residues. The germline V gene has CDR1 SGHTA and CDR2 FQGNSA. The CDR3 here is CASSRAGPSYEQYF. Written as DNA, the CDR3 is TGTGCCAGCAGTCGAGCGGGACCGTCGTACGAGCAGTACTTC.

This clone has only one observation. The chain is built from TRBV6-1 and TRBJ2-1, with 8 positions matching TRBD2. Trimming removed 0 bases from V and 9 bases from J; junction bases left unmatched: 16. This CDR3 comprises 18 residues. The germline V gene has CDR1 MNHNS and CDR2 SASEGT. CDR3 DNA sequence: TGTGCCAGCAGTGAAGCGCTTCATTTAAGCGGGAGACCCCCTGAGCAGTTCTTC. Translated: CASSEALHLSGRPPEQFF.

V gene TRBV5-1 combines with J gene TRBJ1-1; TRBD1 might be the D (6 bases). The CDR3 totals 15 residues. V dropped 6 bases and J dropped 5 bases, with 20 bases sitting between them. CDR1 and CDR2 (germline): SGHRS, YFSETQ. For the CDR3, the DNA is TGCGCCAGCACCTTCGACCAAGGGGGAGGGACTGAAGCTTTCTTT. Translating gives CASTFDQGGGTEAFF.

This clone has a handful of counts. CDR3: CASSSGQVNFYEQYF. CDR3 in DNA: TGTGCCAGCAGCTCGGGACAGGTTAACTTCTACGAGCAGTACTTC. This chain links TRBV5-4 with TRBJ2-7; 8 bases map to TRBD1. CDR1 SGHNT and CDR2 YYREEE come from the germline V gene (reference sequence). Losses at the gene ends were 3 bases for V and 3 bases for J; bases not matched to a gene: 8. The CDR3 extends over 15 amino acids. Full variable domain (rest looked up from reference TRBV5-4 and TRBJ2-7): ETGVTQSPTHLIKTRGQQVTLRCSSQSGHNTVSWYQQALGQGPQFIFQYYREEENGRGNFPPRFSGLQFPNYSSELNVNALELDDSALYLCASSSGQVNFYEQYFGPGTRLTVT.

The chain joins TRBV14 to TRBJ1-6, with D unresolved. Per the germline V gene, CDR1 is SGHDN and CDR2 is FVKESK. There are 14 residues in the CDR3. V lost 5 bases, J lost 7 bases, and 12 bases lay in between. The DNA for the CDR3 is TGTGCCAGCAGCTCCCTCGCCGGGAATTCACCCCTCCACTTT. Amino acid sequence: CASSSLAGNSPLHF.

V usage is TRBV9 and J usage is TRBJ2-1; 8 bases fit TRBD1. The V segment lost 5 bases and the J segment 9 bases; nucleotides outside the gene matches: 4. This CDR3 is built from 12 residues. Germline V CDR1 and CDR2: SGDLS, YYNGEE. The CDR3 is CASRKQGGEQFF. The CDR3 DNA is TGTGCCAGCAGGAAACAGGGGGGTGAGCAGTTCTTC.

This chain uses TRBV25-1 with TRBJ2-7, with 7 bases aligning to TRBD2. The CDR3 loop spans 14 amino acids. Germline CDR1 is MGHDK and CDR2 is SYGVNS. With 2 bases clipped from V and 7 bases from J, the junction kept 8 bases outside the gene matches. The CDR3 here is CASSEVDWEGEQYF. The DNA of the CDR3 is TGTGCCAGCAGTGAAGTGGACTGGGAGGGAGAGCAGTACTTC.

V gene TRBV18 combines with J gene TRBJ2-5, with TRBD1 as a possible D gene (7 bases). This CDR3 spans 13 amino acids. In germline, CDR1 is KGHSH, CDR2 LQKENI. V shed 8 bases and J shed 2 bases, with 12 bases lying between them. CDR3 sequence: CASAGQLQETQYF. The CDR3 DNA is TGTGCCAGCGCGGGACAGCTACAAGAGACCCAGTACTTC.

The genes are TRBV6-5 and TRBJ2-1; 11 bases fit TRBD2. This CDR3 has 12 residues. Germline CDR1 MNHEY, CDR2 SVGAGI. The V and J ends lost 5 bases and 15 bases, in that order; junction bases with no gene match: 6. The CDR3 sequence is CASSDRLAGRFF. Here the CDR3 DNA reads TGTGCCAGCAGTGATCGACTAGCGGGAAGGTTCTTC.

This chain joins TRBV29-1 and TRBJ2-2; 9 bases line up with TRBD1. This CDR3 has 13 amino acids. CDR1 and CDR2 from the germline V gene are SQVTM and ANQGSEA. After removal of 7 bases from V and 6 bases from J, the junction contained 6 bases not matched to a gene. The CDR3 nucleotides are TGCAGCGCCGACAGGGGGAATGCCGGGGAGCTGTTTTTT. It is translated as CSADRGNAGELFF.

The CDR3 spells CSVARSGSVGEQFF. CDR3 nucleotide sequence: TGCAGCGTTGCGAGGAGCGGGAGTGTCGGGGAGCAGTTCTTC. This sequence joins TRBV29-1 and TRBJ2-1, with 8 positions matching TRBD2. The junction had 12 bases not matched to a gene; V was cut back by 4 bases and J by 10 bases. The CDR3 extends over 14 amino acids. The germline gives CDR1 SQVTM, CDR2 ANQGSEA.

The genes are TRBV29-1 and TRBJ2-7; TRBD1 matches 10 bases. CDR1 is SQVTM and CDR2 is ANQGSEA in the germline V gene. V lost 4 bases and J lost 2; bases outside the gene matches: 5. This CDR3 contains 14 residues. CDR3 region: CSVAGDRGTYEQYF. In DNA form, the CDR3 reads TGCAGCGTTGCGGGGGACAGGGGAACCTACGAGCAGTACTTC.

The chain links TRBV2 to TRBJ1-2, with TRBD1 matching 9 bases. Germline lookup yields CDR1 SNHLY and CDR2 FYNNEI. The junction had 5 bases not matched to a gene; V was cut back by 4 bases and J by 8 bases. CDR3 length: 13 residues. The CDR3 loop reads CASSAGQGWGYTF. CDR3 nucleotides: TGTGCCAGCAGTGCGGGACAGGGTTGGGGCTACACCTTC.